This T cell receptor beta chain was profiled in a study of CD8 T cells in ankylosing spondylitis. Study-wide findings and caveats: Earlier literature documents some of the motif variants in reactive arthritis synovial fluid and blood. Disease-associated clonotypes exhibited CD8+ identity and were relatively infrequent in peripheral blood. Made up of eight or nine highly homologous variants, a TCR beta motif appeared characteristic of ankylosing spondylitis blood. In ankylosing spondylitis patients, matched synovial fluid reportedly showed significant enrichment of disease-linked clones.

By quantitative 5'-RACE with molecular barcodes, the TCR beta libraries were made. TCRdb recomputed calls from the 5' RACE reads with MiXCR, one row per CDR3 protein. The table has approximately 540,000 distinct CDR3 sequences, roughly 12% seen once. This CDR3 has 13 amino acids. V dropped 4 bases and J dropped 9; count of bases not matched to a gene: 6. Germline V CDR1 and CDR2: SGDLS, YYNGEE. Turning to this clonotype: Antigen specificity is unknown.

Sequences were obtained from blood, either unsorted or a sorted T cell fraction (not recorded which). This clonotype was sampled from a male donor with ankylosing spondylitis. This chain uses TRBV9 with TRBJ2-1; TRBD1 aligns across 8 bases. The CDR3 nucleotides are TGTGCCAGCAGCCGACAGGGGAATAGTGAGCAGTTCTTC. This codes for CASSRQGNSEQFF. Full variable domain (rest looked up from reference TRBV9 and TRBJ2-1): DSGVTQTPKHLITATGQRVTLRCSPRSGDLSVYWYQQSLDQGLQFLIQYYNGEERAKGNILERFSAQQFPDLHSELNLSSLELGDSALYFCASSRQGNSEQFFGPGTRLTVL.